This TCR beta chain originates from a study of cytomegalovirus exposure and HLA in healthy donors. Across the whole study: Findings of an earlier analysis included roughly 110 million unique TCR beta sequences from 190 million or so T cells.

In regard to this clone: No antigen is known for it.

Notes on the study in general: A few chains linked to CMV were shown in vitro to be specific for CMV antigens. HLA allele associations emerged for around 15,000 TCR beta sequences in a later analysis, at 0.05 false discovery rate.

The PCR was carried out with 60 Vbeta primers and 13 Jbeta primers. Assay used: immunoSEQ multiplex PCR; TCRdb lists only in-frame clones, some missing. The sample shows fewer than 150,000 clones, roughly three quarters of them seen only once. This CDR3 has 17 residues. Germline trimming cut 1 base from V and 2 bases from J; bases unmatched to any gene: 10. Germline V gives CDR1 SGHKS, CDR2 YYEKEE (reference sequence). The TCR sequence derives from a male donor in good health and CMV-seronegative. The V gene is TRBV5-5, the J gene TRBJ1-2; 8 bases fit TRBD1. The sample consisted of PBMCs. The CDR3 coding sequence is TGTGCCAGCAGCTTGAGAATGCCAGGGGGCTTAAACTATGGCTACACCTTC. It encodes CASSLRMPGGLNYGYTF.